Sequencing of this T cell receptor (beta chain) was carried out in a study of blood T cell repertoires in COVID-19. This CDR3 is built from 15 residues. Trimming cost V 1 base and J 8 bases, with 15 bases left between them. The V gene's germline CDR1 is KGHSY and CDR2 FQNENV. Repertoires were generated with immunoSEQ multiplex PCR, while TCRdb's copy carries only in-frame clones and drops some. The profile shows approximately 530,000 clones, about 89% of them singletons. This receptor was taken from a woman aged 45-60 years with COVID-19, enrolled during active disease. The sequencing input was peripheral blood. The chain combines TRBV16 with TRBJ2-1, with D possibly TRBD2 on 5 matching bases. The CDR3 protein is CASSQFSAGTDEQFF. The CDR3 DNA sequence: TGTGCCAGCAGCCAATTTAGCGCCGGAACCGATGAGCAGTTCTTC.